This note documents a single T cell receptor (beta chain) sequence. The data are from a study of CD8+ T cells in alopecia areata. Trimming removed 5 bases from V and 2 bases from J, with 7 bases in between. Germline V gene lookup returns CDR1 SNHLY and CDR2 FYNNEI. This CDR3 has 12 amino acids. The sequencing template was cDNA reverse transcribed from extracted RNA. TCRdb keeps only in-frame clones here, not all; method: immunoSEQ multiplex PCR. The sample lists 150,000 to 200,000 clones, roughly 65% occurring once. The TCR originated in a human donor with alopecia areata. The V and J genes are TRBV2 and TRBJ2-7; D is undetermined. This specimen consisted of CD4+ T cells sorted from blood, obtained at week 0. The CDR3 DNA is TGTGCCAGCAGTCCACAAACCTACGAGCAGTACTTC. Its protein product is CASSPQTYEQYF.